One T cell receptor beta chain is described in this entry. Antigen specificity is unknown. The sample is drawn from a study of cytomegalovirus exposure and HLA in healthy donors. Across the whole study: Out of 398 genotyped donors, less than 85% belonged to the Caucasian-associated ancestry cluster. Findings and caveats of the study: One variant, a missense change in DCLRE1C, was linked in a later analysis to TCR beta V- and J-gene trimming.

The trim removed 2 bases at V and 6 bases at J, leaving 4 bases unmatched. CDR1 MNHEY and CDR2 SMNVEV come from the germline V gene (reference sequence). This CDR3 spans 15 amino acids. The PCR ran on 60 Vbeta and 13 Jbeta primers. Clones were sequenced by immunoSEQ multiplex PCR, and TCRdb holds only the in-frame ones, with some missing. Here the sample spans fewer than 120,000 clones, 70% to 90% being singletons. This clonotype was sampled from a man in his forties in good health and CMV-seronegative. Sequencing input: PBMCs. The chain is built from TRBV27 and TRBJ2-3; 11 bases line up with TRBD2. DNA of the CDR3: TGTGCCAGCAGTTTAACTAGCGGGGGTAGGGATACGCAGTATTTT. Its translation is CASSLTSGGRDTQYF.